The sequence of this TCR beta chain was determined in a study of shared clonotypes between healthy human individuals. Study summary: Per donor, CD8 memory used one plate, CD8 naive used two, CD4 memory used three and CD4 naive used three. Study results and caveats: Sampling covered nothing but blood. Tissue TCR repertoires likely differ from those found in blood.

With respect to this clone: Its antigen is as yet unknown.

Terminally differentiated effector memory CD45RA+ cells were excluded from the naive CD8 cells, which were CD45RO-negative and positively selected for CCR7. Data came from immunoSEQ multiplex PCR; TCRdb stores just in-frame clones and leaves some out. The sample holds around 2.1 million clones, 90% to 95% seen once. This clonotype originated in a man aged 18 to 30 in good health. Some clones in this sample may be carry-over from other donors' samples. Sequenced material: naive CD8+ T cells from PBMCs.

The CDR3: CASSESYPDTQYF. DNA of the CDR3: TGTGCCAGCAGTGAATCCTACCCTGATACGCAGTATTTT. The J gene is TRBJ2-3, the V gene TRBV25-1, with unresolved D. CDR3 length: 13 residues. Per the germline V gene, CDR1 is MGHDK and CDR2 is SYGVNS. Trimming took 1 base from V and 6 from J, leaving 8 bases between them.